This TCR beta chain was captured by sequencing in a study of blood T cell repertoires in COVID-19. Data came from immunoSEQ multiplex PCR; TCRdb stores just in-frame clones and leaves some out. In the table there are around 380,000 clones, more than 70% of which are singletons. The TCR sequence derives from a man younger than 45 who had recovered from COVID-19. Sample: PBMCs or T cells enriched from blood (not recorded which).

CDR3 region: CASSIAANTGELFF. DNA of the CDR3: TGTGCCAGCAGTATAGCGGCGAACACCGGGGAGCTGTTTTTT. The chain combines TRBV6-4 with TRBJ2-2; a possible D gene is TRBD2 (6 bases). The germline V gene encodes CDR1 MRHNA and CDR2 SNTAGT. V lost 5 bases and J 0 bases, leaving 7 bases between the germline ends. The length of the CDR3 is 14 residues.